Each of the 24 T cell receptor beta chains below was sequenced from the same sample in a study of chemoradiotherapy in HPV16-positive cancers (dated by TCRdb to 2021 to 2024). To prepare the library, the immunoSEQ multiplex PCR assay was applied. TCRdb stores this immuneACCESS table with in-frame sequences only. Part of the clones is absent; in the studies checked, under half of the shortfall reflects unresolved V genes, and no reason is known for the rest. The sample table shows approximately 5,200 clones, and around 74% are seen once. About 9.6% of the sample is in the top ten clones. The sequencing used tumor tissue, collected from a patient who underwent chemoradiotherapy. These receptor sequences come from a human donor with HPV-associated anogenital cancer.

This clone was seen once. This CDR3 reads CASSWRGEGTDTQYF. CDR3 sequence (DNA): TGCGCCAGCAGCTGGAGGGGTGAGGGCACAGATACGCAGTATTTT. The chain links TRBV5-1 to TRBJ2-3; TRBD2 is a possible D gene (6 bases). Germline-derived CDR1 and CDR2 are SGHRS and YFSETQ. The CDR3 covers 15 residues. Trimming removed 3 bases from V and 1 base from J, with 12 bases in between.

V usage is TRBV30 and J usage is TRBJ1-4; unclear D gene. The V end lost 5 bases, the J end lost 8 bases, and 9 bases lay between the germline ends. This CDR3 spans 11 amino acids. The germline gives CDR1 GTSNPN, CDR2 SVGIG (reference sequence). This chain's CDR3 is CAWSLGEKLFF. The CDR3 nucleotides are TGTGCCTGGTCCTTGGGAGAAAAACTGTTTTTT.

CDR3 DNA: TGCGCCAGCAGCTTGGGGGGGTCGGGTGAAAAACTGTTTTTT. Translating gives CASSLGGSGEKLFF. The chain links TRBV5-1 to TRBJ1-4; weak D call: TRBD1 (5 bases). Germline V gives CDR1 SGHRS, CDR2 YFSETQ. With 0 bases removed from V and 7 bases from J, the gap between germline ends came to 10 bases. The length of the CDR3 is 14 residues.

The chain combines TRBV5-1 with TRBJ2-7, with 7 bases aligning to TRBD1. The CDR3 spans 18 residues. Germline values: CDR1 SGHRS, CDR2 YFSETQ. V lost 1 base, J lost 4 bases, and 17 bases stayed unmatched. The CDR3 region has the DNA TGCGCCAGCAGCTTGCCGACTCTACGACAGGGTTTCAGTTACGAGCAGTACTTC. This translates into CASSLPTLRQGFSYEQYF.

This clone was seen a single time. Compared with germline, one end of the junction differs, possibly owing to a read error. V usage is TRBV7-7 and J usage is TRBJ2-1; D ambiguous. CDR1 and CDR2 from the germline V gene are SSHAT and FNYEAQ (reference sequence). The CDR3 loop spans 15 amino acids. The CDR3 DNA is TGTGCTAGCAGCTTAAGTCCGAGCTCCTACAATGAGCAGTTCTTC. Protein sequence: CASSLSPSSYNEQFF.

V gene TRBV7-9 combines with J gene TRBJ1-1; D is unclear. This CDR3 has 14 residues. The germline CDR1 and CDR2 sequences are SEHNR and FQNEAQ (reference sequence). Between the trimmed V and J ends, which lost 0 bases and 6 bases, there was a span of 11 bases. The CDR3 region has the DNA TGTGCCAGCAGCTTAGCATCGACTGGGGCTGAAGCTTTCTTT. It yields the protein CASSLASTGAEAFF.

The rearrangement uses TRBV10-2 and TRBJ1-2, with D possibly TRBD1 on 5 matching bases. The CDR3 length is 14 residues. Trimming pared 4 bases from V and 8 bases from J, leaving 17 bases between. Germline assignment: CDR1 WSHSY and CDR2 SAAADI. In DNA, the CDR3 is TGCGCCAGCAGTGTGGGCGGGGCACCTGTGGGCTACACCTTC. Encoded protein: CASSVGGAPVGYTF.

This chain connects TRBV2 to TRBJ1-5; no clear D. Trimming removed 6 bases from V and 3 bases from J, with 12 bases in between. The CDR3 spans 14 residues. CDR1 is SNHLY and CDR2 is FYNNEI in the germline V gene. The CDR3 sequence is CASRREGTNQPQHF. DNA for the CDR3: TGTGCCAGCAGAAGGGAGGGTACCAATCAGCCCCAGCATTTT.

The chain has TRBV10-2 and TRBJ2-7; D is possibly TRBD2 (6 bases). Between the trimmed V and J ends, which lost 5 bases and 4 bases, there was a span of 12 bases. Looked up from germline, CDR1 is WSHSY and CDR2 is SAAADI. The CDR3 covers 13 residues. The CDR3 DNA reads as TGCGCCAGCAGTTGGGGGGAACAATACGAGCAGTACTTC. Its protein product is CASSWGEQYEQYF.

The chain combines TRBV5-4 with TRBJ1-1, with TRBD1 as a possible D gene (6 bases). V shed 2 bases and J shed 6 bases, with 8 bases lying between them. This CDR3 region has 12 residues. Germline CDR1 reads SGHNT; CDR2 reads YYREEE (reference sequence). The CDR3 reads CASSFGGSEAFF. The CDR3 DNA is TGTGCCAGCAGCTTTGGGGGCTCTGAAGCTTTCTTT.

V usage is TRBV7-9 and J usage is TRBJ1-3; 7 bases agree with TRBD1. CDR3 length equals 15 residues. Per the germline V gene, CDR1 is SEHNR and CDR2 is FQNEAQ (reference sequence). The V gene end was trimmed by 1 base and the J gene end by 6 bases; junction bases not matched to a gene: 6. This chain's CDR3 is CASSLGTGQSNTIYF. Written as DNA, the CDR3 is TGTGCCAGCAGCTTAGGGACAGGACAATCAAACACCATATATTTT.

This clone appeared a single time. The rearrangement joins TRBV28 to TRBJ2-5, with D perhaps assigned TRBD1 or TRBD2 (6 bases each). The germline CDR1 and CDR2 sequences are MDHEN and SYDVKM. The V end lost 6 bases, the J end lost 5 bases, and 19 bases lay between the germline ends. This CDR3 is built from 15 residues. The CDR3 DNA reads as TGTGCCAGCAGGGAGGGACACTCGAAGGGGGAGACCCAGTACTTC. Encoded protein: CASREGHSKGETQYF. The full variable domain, completed using reference TRBV28 and TRBJ2-5, is DVKVTQSSRYLVKRTGEKVFLECVQDMDHENMFWYRQDPGLGLRLIYFSYDVKMKEKGDIPEGYSVSREKKERFSLILESASTNQTSMYLCASREGHSKGETQYFGPGTRLLVL.

The rearrangement links TRBV28 to TRBJ1-1; D gene unclear. The CDR3 spans 15 residues. V dropped 3 bases and J dropped 0 bases, with 11 bases sitting between them. The germline V gene has CDR1 MDHEN and CDR2 SYDVKM. Here the CDR3 DNA reads TGTGCCAGCAGTTTGTGGACGGGCATGAACACTGAAGCTTTCTTT. This translates into CASSLWTGMNTEAFF.

DNA of the CDR3: TGTGCCAGCAGCTCCGGGACAGGGATCTCTGGCTACACCTTC. Residues: CASSSGTGISGYTF. The chain combines TRBV6-5 with TRBJ1-2, with 9 positions matching TRBD1. CDR1 and CDR2 (germline): MNHEY, SVGAGI. V gave up 6 bases and J gave up 7 bases; unmatched junction bases: 9. CDR3 length: 14 residues.

The chain carries TRBV5-4 and TRBJ1-4; 7 positions agree with TRBD1. The germline CDR1 and CDR2 sequences are SGHNT and YYREEE (reference sequence). The CDR3 sequence is 15 residues long. The V gene end was trimmed by 4 bases and the J gene end by 3 bases; junction bases not matched to a gene: 6. CDR3 in DNA: TGTGCCAGCAGCAGGACAGGTGTGGCTAATGAAAAACTGTTTTTT. Protein: CASSRTGVANEKLFF.

This clone occurred once. The V and J genes are TRBV9 and TRBJ2-3, with D unresolved. The V end was cut by 4 bases, the J end by 2 bases, with 11 bases between. The CDR3 consists of 14 residues. The germline V gene encodes CDR1 SGDLS and CDR2 YYNGEE. The CDR3 here is CASSSPGTTDTQYF. DNA for the CDR3: TGTGCCAGCAGCTCACCCGGAACCACAGATACGCAGTATTTT. The full variable domain, rest sourced from reference TRBV9 and TRBJ2-3, is DSGVTQTPKHLITATGQRVTLRCSPRSGDLSVYWYQQSLDQGLQFLIQYYNGEERAKGNILERFSAQQFPDLHSELNLSSLELGDSALYFCASSSPGTTDTQYFGPGTRLTVL.

The chain couples TRBV10-3 to TRBJ2-5; 9 nucleotides match TRBD2. V shed 0 bases and J 0 bases; nucleotides not matched to a gene: 5. The CDR3 runs to 17 residues. The V gene's germline CDR1 is ENHRY and CDR2 SYGVKD. As DNA, the CDR3 is TGTGCCATCAGTGAGTCGGCGAGCGGGAGGTACCAAGAGACCCAGTACTTC. Encoded protein: CAISESASGRYQETQYF.

Note on this clone: One end of the junction fails to match germline, which may point to a read error. The chain recombines TRBV20-1 with TRBJ1-1, with no clear D. Per germline, CDR1 DFQATT and CDR2 SNEGSKA (reference sequence). The length of the CDR3 is 11 residues. In DNA, the CDR3 is TGCAGCGCTAGGTTTCTCGCTGAAGCTTTCTTT. Translating it yields CSARFLAEAFF.

V and J are TRBV7-2 and TRBJ2-7; 9 bases are a match to TRBD1. The CDR3 contains 14 residues. Germline CDR1 reads SGHTA; CDR2 reads FQGNSA. Trimming at V came to 5 bases and at J to 5 bases, leaving 7 bases not matched to a gene. The chain's CDR3 is CASSPTGGFDEQYF. CDR3 nucleotides: TGTGCCAGCAGCCCGACAGGGGGATTTGACGAGCAGTACTTC.

The V call is TRBV14, the J call TRBJ2-5, with D possibly being TRBD2 (6 bases). From germline, CDR1 is SGHDN and CDR2 FVKESK. V lost 0 bases and J lost 5, with 10 bases in between. The CDR3 loop spans 14 amino acids. The CDR3 DNA reads TGTGCCAGCAGCCAAGATGGGGGGATGGAGACCCAGTACTTC. It specifies CASSQDGGMETQYF.

This chain links TRBV9 with TRBJ2-2; TRBD2 matches at 9 bases. V shed 4 bases, J shed 5 bases, and the junction held 12 bases outside the gene matches. In germline, CDR1 is SGDLS, CDR2 YYNGEE. CDR3 length: 17 amino acids. CDR3 amino acids: CASSPELLAGGTGELFF. The CDR3 coding sequence is TGTGCCAGCAGCCCTGAACTACTAGCGGGTGGAACCGGGGAGCTGTTTTTT.

In this sample, this clone turned up once. V is TRBV18 and J is TRBJ2-7; the match to TRBD2 covers 8 bases. The ends lost 3 bases at V and 3 bases at J; junction bases unmatched: 13. Germline CDR1 KGHSH, CDR2 LQKENI. The CDR3 runs 17 residues. The CDR3 sequence is CASSPHAAGVVLYEQYF. The CDR3, as DNA: TGTGCCAGCTCACCTCATGCAGCGGGAGTAGTCCTCTACGAGCAGTACTTC.

The chain is built from TRBV5-1 and TRBJ2-3, with D uncertain. CDR3 length equals 12 residues. Trimming took 3 bases from V and 7 from J, leaving 9 bases between them. The germline V gene encodes CDR1 SGHRS and CDR2 YFSETQ. The CDR3: CASSSSANTQYF. The CDR3 coding sequence is TGCGCCAGCAGCTCGTCCGCGAATACGCAGTATTTT. Combining the CDR3 with reference TRBV5-1 and TRBJ2-3 gives the whole variable domain KAGVTQTPRYLIKTRGQQVTLSCSPISGHRSVSWYQQTPGQGLQFLFEYFSETQRNKGNFPGRFSGRQFSNSRSEMNVSTLELGDSALYLCASSSSANTQYFGPGTRLTVL.

The gene calls are TRBV15 and TRBJ1-2; 7 bases agree with TRBD1. Per germline, CDR1 LNHNV and CDR2 YYDKDF (reference sequence). The CDR3 is 16 residues long. V trimming: 3 bases; J trimming: 0 bases; junction bases outside the gene matches: 7. The CDR3 is CATSRDRTLSNYGYTF. In nucleotides, the CDR3 is TGTGCCACCAGCAGGGACAGGACCCTCTCTAACTATGGCTACACCTTC. The whole variable domain, filled in from reference TRBV15 and TRBJ1-2, reads DAMVIQNPRYQVTQFGKPVTLSCSQTLNHNVMYWYQQKSSQAPKLLFHYYDKDFNNEADTPDNFQSRRPNTSFCFLDIRSPGLGDTAMYLCATSRDRTLSNYGYTFGSGTRLTVV.